The 27 T cell receptor beta chains below come from one sample, sequenced in a study of T cell responses to AZD1222 COVID-19 vaccine. The assay was immunoSEQ multiplex PCR, and TCRdb's table has in-frame clones only and misses some. The sample holds some 170,000 clones; around nine tenths are singletons and the top ten take 4% to 4.5%. The sample was peripheral blood, taken 28 days after the second AZD1222 dose. All receptors derive from an adult who received the AZD1222 COVID-19 vaccine.

In its sample, this clone was seen a few times. This chain uses TRBV5-5 with TRBJ2-7; D gene uncertain. With 0 bases removed from V and 1 base from J, the gap between germline ends came to 8 bases. Germline values: CDR1 SGHKS, CDR2 YYEKEE (reference sequence). This CDR3 has 14 residues. CDR3 sequence: CASSLGAASYEQYF. The CDR3 nucleotides are TGTGCCAGCAGCTTGGGGGCAGCATCCTACGAGCAGTACTTC.

This clone was counted between two and nine times. This chain uses TRBV16 with TRBJ1-1; D gene ambiguous. Trimming removed 3 bases from V and 6 bases from J, with 8 bases in between. Germline loops: CDR1 KGHSY, CDR2 FQNENV. The CDR3 is 12 residues long. In DNA, the CDR3 is TGTGCCAGCAGCCATGGCTGGGCTGAAGCTTTCTTT. Its translation: CASSHGWAEAFF.

About this clone: Since a much larger clone is just one base distant, this may be a read error. The chain couples TRBV14 to TRBJ1-1; D unresolved. Germline-derived CDR1 and CDR2 are SGHDN and FVKESK. The CDR3 is made up of 11 amino acids. The V and J ends lost 4 bases and 1 base respectively, with 1 base between them. In DNA form, the CDR3 reads TGTGCCAGCAGCCGGAACACTGAAGCTTTCTTT. It yields the protein CASSRNTEAFF.

The chain carries TRBV27 and TRBJ2-1, with TRBD2 matching 7 bases. V shed 3 bases and J 1 base; nucleotides not matched to a gene: 9. The CDR3 runs 17 residues. CDR1 and CDR2 (germline): MNHEY, SMNVEV (reference sequence). In DNA, the CDR3 is TGTGCCAGCAGTTTTCGAGTAGCGGGTGAATCCTACAATGAGCAGTTCTTC. It codes for CASSFRVAGESYNEQFF.

The chain is built from TRBV27 and TRBJ1-6; the D is unclear. In germline, CDR1 is MNHEY, CDR2 SMNVEV (reference sequence). This CDR3 has 16 residues. Trimming removed 8 bases from V and 7 bases from J, with 21 bases in between. DNA for the CDR3: TGTGCCAGCCGGGCCCGAGGGCCGACATTCAATTCACCCCTCCACTTT. Protein sequence: CASRARGPTFNSPLHF.

V is TRBV11-3 and J is TRBJ1-1; D gene uncertain. Germline V CDR1 and CDR2: SGHNT, YENEEA. CDR3 size: 14 residues. V shed 2 bases and J shed 0 bases, with 7 bases lying between them. As DNA, the CDR3 is TGTGCCAGCAGCTTATCAGGCATGAACACTGAAGCTTTCTTT. Protein product: CASSLSGMNTEAFF.

The rearrangement uses TRBV13 and TRBJ1-5; D is unresolved. V was shortened by 3 bases and J by 2 bases, with 8 bases between the two germline ends. CDR3 size: 14 residues. The germline CDR1 and CDR2 sequences are PRHDT and FYEKMQ (reference sequence). CDR3 region: CASSFRSGNQPQHF. CDR3 bases: TGTGCCAGCAGCTTTAGGAGTGGCAATCAGCCCCAGCATTTT.

The V call is TRBV11-2, the J call TRBJ2-1; 9 bases are shared with TRBD1. Losses at the gene ends were 7 bases for V and 2 bases for J; bases not matched to a gene: 9. From germline, CDR1 is SGHAT and CDR2 FQNNGV. The CDR3 loop spans 16 amino acids. Written as DNA, the CDR3 is TGTGCCAGCATTTTCAACAGGGGGCCCCCCTACAATGAGCAGTTCTTC. Translation gives CASIFNRGPPYNEQFF.

The J gene is TRBJ1-2, the V gene TRBV4-2; D is unresolved. Germline CDR1 is LGHNA and CDR2 is YNFKEQ. Trimming removed 0 bases at V and 8 bases at J, with 7 bases between. The CDR3 is 12 amino acids. The CDR3 sequence is CASSQDKEGYTF. The CDR3 nucleotides are TGTGCCAGCAGCCAAGACAAGGAGGGCTACACCTTC.

This rearrangement joins TRBV18 to TRBJ2-7, with no clear D. CDR3 length: 16 residues. Trimming took off 0 bases at V and 1 base at J, with 13 bases between the two ends. CDR1 and CDR2 (germline): KGHSH, LQKENI. The CDR3 DNA reads as TGTGCCAGCTCACCACCAGTTTCTGGGGTTTCCTACGAGCAGTACTTC. Its translation: CASSPPVSGVSYEQYF.

This clone came up once. V usage is TRBV6-1 and J usage is TRBJ1-1; possibly TRBD1 for D (6 bases). The CDR3 sequence is 16 residues long. Germline loops: CDR1 MNHNS, CDR2 SASEGT. The germline V and J ends were trimmed by 1 base and 5 bases, with 17 bases remaining between them. The CDR3 coding sequence is TGTGCCAGCAGTGAAGAAGGTTTTGGGGGCCGGACTGAAGCTTTCTTT. Amino acids: CASSEEGFGGRTEAFF.

The chain carries TRBV4-1 and TRBJ2-5; the D gene is possibly TRBD2 (5 bases). Germline loops: CDR1 MGHRA, CDR2 YSYEKL. The CDR3 contains 14 residues. V was pared by 1 base and J by 5 bases, with 11 bases between. Here the CDR3 reads CASSQAPGEETQYF. The CDR3 nucleotides are TGCGCCAGCAGCCAAGCACCCGGGGAGGAGACCCAGTACTTC.

The rearrangement joins TRBV5-5 to TRBJ2-7, with TRBD1 as a possible D gene (6 bases). The CDR3 is 13 amino acids. The germline V gene encodes CDR1 SGHKS and CDR2 YYEKEE (reference sequence). Trimming removed 1 base from V and 2 bases from J, with 7 bases in between. In DNA, the CDR3 is TGTGCCAGCAGCTTGACAGGGACCTACGAGCAGTACTTC. Its translation: CASSLTGTYEQYF.

The rearrangement uses TRBV30 and TRBJ1-4; D possibly corresponds to TRBD1 (5 bases). Germline CDR1 is GTSNPN and CDR2 is SVGIG (reference sequence). V was cut by 0 bases and J by 4 bases, with 12 bases left in between. This CDR3 contains 15 residues. CDR3 protein: CAWSVQGALNEKLFF. In nucleotides, the CDR3 is TGTGCCTGGAGTGTACAAGGGGCGCTTAATGAAAAACTGTTTTTT.

The rearrangement links TRBV18 to TRBJ1-4; the D gene is possibly TRBD1 (6 bases). The CDR3 has 15 residues. Between the trimmed V and J ends, which lost 2 bases and 8 bases, there was a span of 15 bases. Germline V gene data show CDR1 as KGHSH and CDR2 as LQKENI. CDR3 sequence: CASSPMGAPEEKLFF. The CDR3 DNA sequence: TGTGCCAGCTCACCAATGGGGGCCCCGGAGGAAAAACTGTTTTTT.

V is TRBV4-1 and J is TRBJ1-5; no definite D call. CDR1 and CDR2 from the germline V gene are MGHRA and YSYEKL. This CDR3 has 14 residues. The V and J ends lost 4 bases and 6 bases respectively, with 13 bases between them. CDR3 region: CASSPRVFGQPQHF. The CDR3 nucleotides are TGCGCCAGCAGCCCAAGGGTGTTTGGTCAGCCCCAGCATTTT.

The DNA for the CDR3 is TGTGCCAGCTCACCACCTTCCCTCAGCACAGATACGCAGTATTTT. Encoded protein: CASSPPSLSTDTQYF. The chain couples TRBV18 to TRBJ2-3; D ambiguous. Per the germline V gene, CDR1 is KGHSH and CDR2 is LQKENI. The CDR3 has 15 residues. The V end was cut by 0 bases, the J end by 0 bases, with 7 bases between.

This rearrangement joins TRBV7-9 to TRBJ2-6; tentative D call: TRBD1 (5 bases). The CDR3 is 17 amino acids. V was pared by 5 bases and J by 4 bases, with 18 bases between. Germline CDR1 is SEHNR and CDR2 is FQNEAQ (reference sequence). The CDR3 loop is CASSIPRDLEGANVLTF. CDR3 nucleotides: TGTGCCAGCAGCATTCCCAGGGATTTGGAAGGGGCCAACGTCCTGACTTTC.

The chain is built from TRBV27 and TRBJ1-1; a weak D match, TRBD1 (5 bases). There are 13 residues in the CDR3. Germline CDR1 and CDR2: MNHEY and SMNVEV (reference sequence). V gave up 2 bases and J gave up 10 bases, with 14 bases separating them. The CDR3 sequence: CASSLIDRPIAFF. DNA of the CDR3: TGTGCCAGCAGTTTAATTGACAGACCTATAGCTTTCTTT.

This rearrangement joins TRBV5-1 to TRBJ2-5; 7 bases fit TRBD2. Losses at the gene ends were 0 bases for V and 4 bases for J; bases not matched to a gene: 3. Germline loops: CDR1 SGHRS, CDR2 YFSETQ. The CDR3 sequence is 14 residues long. As DNA, the CDR3 is TGCGCCAGCAGCTTGGAAGCGGGGCGAGAGACCCAGTACTTC. The encoded protein is CASSLEAGRETQYF.

This chain uses TRBV5-1 with TRBJ1-2, with no clear D. V was trimmed by 5 bases and J by 2 bases, leaving 10 bases between them. Germline V gene sequence: CDR1 SGHRS, CDR2 YFSETQ. This CDR3 spans 13 amino acids. The CDR3 DNA follows: TGCGCCAGCAGGGAAGGGAGAAACTATGGCTACACCTTC. Residues: CASREGRNYGYTF.

This chain joins TRBV18 and TRBJ1-6; no firm D call. This CDR3 has 14 residues. V was pared by 2 bases and J by 5 bases, with 7 bases between. The V gene's germline CDR1 is KGHSH and CDR2 LQKENI. The CDR3, as DNA: TGTGCCAGCTCACCAGGACGGGATAATTCACCCCTCCACTTT. It specifies CASSPGRDNSPLHF.

The V call is TRBV6-4, the J call TRBJ2-1, with D maybe TRBD2 (6 bases). CDR3 size: 17 residues. V shed 6 bases and J shed 5 bases, with 23 bases lying between them. In germline, CDR1 is MRHNA, CDR2 SNTAGT. The CDR3 DNA reads TGTGCCAGCAGCCTCACTCGGGCGGGGAACTTGAACAATGAGCAGTTCTTC. Protein product: CASSLTRAGNLNNEQFF.

This sequence joins TRBV19 and TRBJ1-4; D perhaps matches TRBD1 (6 bases). Germline CDR1 LNHDA, CDR2 SQIVND (reference sequence). Trimming took off 5 bases at V and 5 bases at J, with 15 bases between the two ends. CDR3 length: 15 amino acids. The CDR3 loop reads CASSSRQVVNEKLFF. In nucleotides, the CDR3 is TGTGCCAGTAGTTCGCGACAGGTGGTCAATGAAAAACTGTTTTTT.

The genes are TRBV7-9 and TRBJ1-4; D unresolved. V gave up 5 bases and J gave up 1 base, with 11 bases separating them. The germline V gene has CDR1 SEHNR and CDR2 FQNEAQ (reference sequence). This CDR3 is 15 amino acids long. The CDR3: CASSPIGQTNEKLFF. As DNA, the CDR3 is TGTGCCAGCAGCCCCATCGGGCAAACTAATGAAAAACTGTTTTTT. Supplemented by reference TRBV7-9 and TRBJ1-4, the full variable domain reads DTGVSQNPRHKITKRGQNVTFRCDPISEHNRLYWYRQTLGQGPEFLTYFQNEAQLEKSRLLSDRFSAERPKGSFSTLEIQRTEQGDSAMYLCASSPIGQTNEKLFFGSGTQLSVL.

This rearrangement joins TRBV18 to TRBJ2-5, with a weak D call TRBD2 (5 bases). The CDR3 length is 16 residues. The V end was cut by 3 bases, the J end by 1 base, with 15 bases between. Per germline, CDR1 KGHSH and CDR2 LQKENI. CDR3 loop: CASSPTSGGSQETQYF. The CDR3, as DNA: TGTGCCAGCTCACCCACGTCCGGCGGGTCCCAAGAGACCCAGTACTTC.

The V call is TRBV4-1, the J call TRBJ2-2, with 12 bases matching TRBD2. Germline values: CDR1 MGHRA, CDR2 YSYEKL. V trimming: 1 base; J trimming: 3 bases; junction bases outside the gene matches: 15. The CDR3 spans 21 residues. The CDR3 region is CASSQVSTSGGQRSDTGELFF. The CDR3 DNA reads as TGCGCCAGCAGCCAAGTCTCAACTAGCGGGGGGCAACGGTCAGACACCGGGGAGCTGTTTTTT.